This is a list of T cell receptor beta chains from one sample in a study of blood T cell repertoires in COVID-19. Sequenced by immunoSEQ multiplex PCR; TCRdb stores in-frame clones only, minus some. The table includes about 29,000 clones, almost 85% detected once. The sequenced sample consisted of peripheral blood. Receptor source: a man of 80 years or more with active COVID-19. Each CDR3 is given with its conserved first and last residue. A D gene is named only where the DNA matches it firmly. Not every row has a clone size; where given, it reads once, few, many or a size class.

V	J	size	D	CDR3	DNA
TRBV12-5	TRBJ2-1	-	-	CASGPSSAYNEQFF	TGTGCTAGTGGCCCCTCGTCGGCCTACAATGAGCAGTTCTTC
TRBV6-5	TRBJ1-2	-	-	CASRGGRDKFTF	TGTGCCAGCAGGGGGGGGCGGGATAAATTCACCTTC
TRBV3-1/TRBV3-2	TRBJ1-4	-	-	CASSWATNEKLFF	TGTGCCAGCAGCTGGGCGACTAATGAAAAACTGTTTTTT
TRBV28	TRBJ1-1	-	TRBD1	CASSDPGQGRATEAFF	TGTGCCAGCAGTGATCCGGGACAGGGTAGGGCCACTGAAGCTTTCTTT
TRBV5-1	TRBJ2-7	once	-	CASSLQPDSTYEQYF	TGCGCCAGCAGCTTGCAACCTGACAGCACCTACGAGCAGTACTTC
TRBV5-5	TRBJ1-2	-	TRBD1	CASSLGGGANYGYTF	TGTGCCAGCAGCTTGGGAGGGGGCGCTAACTATGGCTACACCTTC
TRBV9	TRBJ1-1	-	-	CASSVGTGIEAFF	TGTGCCAGCAGCGTAGGCACAGGGATTGAAGCTTTCTTT
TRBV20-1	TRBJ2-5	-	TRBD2	CSANDSGGRFGETQYF	TGCAGTGCTAATGACAGCGGGGGTAGGTTCGGCGAGACCCAGTACTTC
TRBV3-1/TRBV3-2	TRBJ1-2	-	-	CASSQAAGGYTF	TGTGCCAGCAGCCAAGCAGCCGGGGGCTACACCTTC
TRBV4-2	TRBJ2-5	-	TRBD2	CASSQDWHGSGGETQYF	TGTGCCAGCAGCCAAGACTGGCACGGGAGCGGGGGAGAGACCCAGTACTTC
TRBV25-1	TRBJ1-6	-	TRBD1	CASSEWGRGHSPLHF	TGTGCCAGCAGTGAATGGGGTAGGGGGCATTCACCCCTCCACTTT
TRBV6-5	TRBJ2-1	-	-	CASSYLPGATYNEQFF	TGTGCCAGCAGTTACTTACCAGGGGCGACCTACAATGAGCAGTTCTTC
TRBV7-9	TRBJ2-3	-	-	CASSLGAVNTDTQYF	TGTGCCAGCAGCTTAGGGGCTGTCAACACAGATACGCAGTATTTT
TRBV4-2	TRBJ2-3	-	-	CASSQDVLTDTQYF	TGTGCCAGCAGCCAAGATGTCCTCACAGATACGCAGTATTTT
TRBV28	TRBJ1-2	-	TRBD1	CASTWGQGSGYTF	TGTGCCAGCACTTGGGGACAGGGATCTGGCTACACCTTC
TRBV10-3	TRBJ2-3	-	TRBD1	CATSDRGQDTQYF	TGTGCCACCAGCGACAGGGGGCAAGATACGCAGTATTTT
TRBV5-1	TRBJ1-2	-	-	CASSSGNYGYTF	TGCGCCAGCAGCTCCGGGAACTATGGCTACACCTTC
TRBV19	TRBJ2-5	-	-	CASSIDHRGGGEKETQYF	TGTGCCAGTAGTATAGATCATCGTGGAGGGGGGGAAAAAGAGACCCAGTACTTC
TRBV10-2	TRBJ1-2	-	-	CASSESTPPPGYTF	TGCGCCAGCAGTGAGTCGACACCTCCCCCTGGCTACACCTTC
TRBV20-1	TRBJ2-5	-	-	CSASWVQRAGRETQYF	TGCAGTGCTAGTTGGGTCCAGCGGGCGGGAAGGGAGACCCAGTACTTC
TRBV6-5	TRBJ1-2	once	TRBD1	CASRSPGQGNYGYTF	TGTGCCAGCAGATCACCGGGACAGGGGAACTATGGCTACACCTTC
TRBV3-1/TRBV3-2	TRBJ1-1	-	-	CASNQGLNTEAFF	TGTGCCAGCAATCAGGGGTTGAACACTGAAGCTTTCTTT
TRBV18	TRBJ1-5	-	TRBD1	CASSLEHGQGGQPQHF	TGTGCCAGCTCGCTAGAACATGGACAGGGAGGTCAGCCCCAGCATTTT
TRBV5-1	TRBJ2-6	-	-	CASSSGLPDGANVLTF	TGCGCCAGCAGCTCGGGACTGCCTGATGGGGCCAACGTCCTGACTTTC
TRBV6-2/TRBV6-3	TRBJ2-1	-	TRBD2	CASSYFTSGGWDEQFF	TGTGCCAGCAGTTACTTCACTAGCGGGGGTTGGGATGAGCAGTTCTTC
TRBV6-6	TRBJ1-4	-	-	CASSSGLANEKLFF	TGTGCCAGCAGTTCCGGGCTAGCAAATGAAAAACTGTTTTTT
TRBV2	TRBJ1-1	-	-	CASSPLGTGNTEAFF	TGTGCCAGCAGCCCTCTGGGAACAGGGAACACTGAAGCTTTCTTT
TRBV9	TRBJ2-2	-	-	CASSLPGTGELFF	TGTGCCAGCAGCCTCCCAGGCACCGGGGAGCTGTTTTTT